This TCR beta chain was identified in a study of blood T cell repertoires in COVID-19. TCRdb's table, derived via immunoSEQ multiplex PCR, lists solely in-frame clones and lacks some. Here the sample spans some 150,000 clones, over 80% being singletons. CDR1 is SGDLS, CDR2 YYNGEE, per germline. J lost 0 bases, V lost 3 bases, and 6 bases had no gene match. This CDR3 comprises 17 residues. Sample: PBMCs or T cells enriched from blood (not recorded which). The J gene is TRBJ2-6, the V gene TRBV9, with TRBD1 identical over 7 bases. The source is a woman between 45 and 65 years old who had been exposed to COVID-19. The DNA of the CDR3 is TGTGCCAGCAGCGCCGAACAGGGGATCTCTGGGGCCAACGTCCTGACTTTC. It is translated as CASSAEQGISGANVLTF.